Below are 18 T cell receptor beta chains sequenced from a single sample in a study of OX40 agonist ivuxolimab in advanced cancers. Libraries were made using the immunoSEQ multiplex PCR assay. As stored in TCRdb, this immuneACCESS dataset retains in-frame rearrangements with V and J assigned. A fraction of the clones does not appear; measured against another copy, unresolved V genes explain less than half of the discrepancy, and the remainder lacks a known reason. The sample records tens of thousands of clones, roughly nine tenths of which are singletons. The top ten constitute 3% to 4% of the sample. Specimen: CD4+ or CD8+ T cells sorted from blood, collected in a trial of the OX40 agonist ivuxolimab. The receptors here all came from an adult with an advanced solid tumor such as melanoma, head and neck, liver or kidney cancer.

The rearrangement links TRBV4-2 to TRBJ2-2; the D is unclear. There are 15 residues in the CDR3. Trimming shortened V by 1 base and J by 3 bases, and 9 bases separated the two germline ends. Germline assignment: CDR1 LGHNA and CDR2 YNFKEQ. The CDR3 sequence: CASSQVVRDTGELFF. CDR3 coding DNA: TGTGCCAGCAGCCAAGTAGTTAGGGACACCGGGGAGCTGTTTTTT.

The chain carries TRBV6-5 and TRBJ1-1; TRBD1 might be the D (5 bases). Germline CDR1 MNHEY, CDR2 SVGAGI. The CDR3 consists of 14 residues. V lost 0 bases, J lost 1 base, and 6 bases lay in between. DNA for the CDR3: TGTGCCAGCAGTTACTCGAGGGGGAACACTGAAGCTTTCTTT. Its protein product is CASSYSRGNTEAFF.

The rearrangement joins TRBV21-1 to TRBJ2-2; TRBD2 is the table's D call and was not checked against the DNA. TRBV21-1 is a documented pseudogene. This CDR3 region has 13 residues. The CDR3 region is CASTSGRSGELFF. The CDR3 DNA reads TGTGCCAGCACTAGCGGGCGCTCCGGGGAGCTGTTTTTT.

CDR3 DNA: TGCGCCAGCAGCCAAGAAAGCGGAGGGGTTCCGTTTTTT. It translates to CASSQESGGVPFF. The chain joins TRBV4-1 to TRBJ1-4, with D perhaps TRBD1 (5 bases). The V end was cut by 0 bases, the J end by 16 bases, with 15 bases between. The length of the CDR3 is 13 residues. CDR1 and CDR2 from the germline V gene are MGHRA and YSYEKL.

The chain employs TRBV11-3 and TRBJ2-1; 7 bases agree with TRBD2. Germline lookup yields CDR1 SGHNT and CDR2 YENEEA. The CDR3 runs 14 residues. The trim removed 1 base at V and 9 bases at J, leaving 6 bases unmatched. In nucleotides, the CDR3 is TGTGCCAGCAGCTTAGGGCGGGAGTCATCTGAGCAGTTCTTC. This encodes CASSLGRESSEQFF.

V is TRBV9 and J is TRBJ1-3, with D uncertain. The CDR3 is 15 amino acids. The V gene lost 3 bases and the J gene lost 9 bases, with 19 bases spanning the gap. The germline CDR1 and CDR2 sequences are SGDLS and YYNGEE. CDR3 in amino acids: CASSGQRGPVGTIYF. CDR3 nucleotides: TGTGCCAGCAGCGGCCAGAGAGGGCCGGTCGGCACCATATATTTT.

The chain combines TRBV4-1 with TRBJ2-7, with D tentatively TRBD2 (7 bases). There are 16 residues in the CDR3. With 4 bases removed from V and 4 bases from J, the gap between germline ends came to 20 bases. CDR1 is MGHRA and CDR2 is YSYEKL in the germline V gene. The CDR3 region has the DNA TGCGCCAGCAGCCCCCGGGCGGGGGTAGGGGGTTACGAGCAGTACTTC. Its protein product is CASSPRAGVGGYEQYF.

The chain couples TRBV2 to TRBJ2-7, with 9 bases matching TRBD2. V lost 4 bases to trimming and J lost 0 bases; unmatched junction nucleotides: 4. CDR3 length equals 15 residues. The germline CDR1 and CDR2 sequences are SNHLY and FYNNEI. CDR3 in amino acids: CASSVLAGSSYEQYF. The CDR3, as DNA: TGTGCCAGCAGTGTCCTAGCGGGAAGCTCCTACGAGCAGTACTTC.

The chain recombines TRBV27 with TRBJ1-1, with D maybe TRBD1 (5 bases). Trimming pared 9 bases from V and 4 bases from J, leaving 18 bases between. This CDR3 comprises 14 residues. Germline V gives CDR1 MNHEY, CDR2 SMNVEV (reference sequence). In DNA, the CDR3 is TGTGCCAGTTCTCCTGGGGGGGTCGGCACTGAAGCTTTCTTT. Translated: CASSPGGVGTEAFF.

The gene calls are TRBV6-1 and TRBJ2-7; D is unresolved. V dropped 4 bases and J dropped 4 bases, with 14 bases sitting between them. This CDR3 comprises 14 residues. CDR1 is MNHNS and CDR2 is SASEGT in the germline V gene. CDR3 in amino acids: CASSVVSLTYEQYF. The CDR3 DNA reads TGTGCCAGCAGTGTTGTCTCTCTAACGTACGAGCAGTACTTC.

CDR3 sequence (DNA): TGTGCCAGCACCAAGTCAACGGAGGGCTACGAGCAGTACTTC. Protein product: CASTKSTEGYEQYF. This sequence joins TRBV28 and TRBJ2-7; possible D gene TRBD2, 6 bases. V lost 7 bases and J lost 3, with 16 bases in between. This CDR3 comprises 14 residues. CDR1 MDHEN and CDR2 SYDVKM come from the germline V gene.

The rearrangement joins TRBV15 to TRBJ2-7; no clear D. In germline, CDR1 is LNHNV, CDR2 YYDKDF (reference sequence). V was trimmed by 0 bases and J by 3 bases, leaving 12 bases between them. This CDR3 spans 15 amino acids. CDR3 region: CATSRDHGSYYEQYF. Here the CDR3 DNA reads TGTGCCACCAGCAGAGACCACGGATCCTACTACGAGCAGTACTTC.

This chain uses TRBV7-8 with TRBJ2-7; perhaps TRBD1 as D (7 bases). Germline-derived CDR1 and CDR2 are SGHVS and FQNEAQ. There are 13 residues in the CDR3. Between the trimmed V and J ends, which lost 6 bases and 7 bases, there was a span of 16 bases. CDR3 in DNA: TGTGCCAGCAGTACGGCCCAGGGGGGTGAGCAGTACTTC. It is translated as CASSTAQGGEQYF. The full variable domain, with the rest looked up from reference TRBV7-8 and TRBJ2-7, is GAGVSQSPRYKVAKRGQDVALRCDPISGHVSLFWYQQALGQGPEFLTYFQNEAQLDKSGLPSDRFFAERPEGSVSTLKIQRTQQEDSAVYLCASSTAQGGEQYFGPGTRLTVT.

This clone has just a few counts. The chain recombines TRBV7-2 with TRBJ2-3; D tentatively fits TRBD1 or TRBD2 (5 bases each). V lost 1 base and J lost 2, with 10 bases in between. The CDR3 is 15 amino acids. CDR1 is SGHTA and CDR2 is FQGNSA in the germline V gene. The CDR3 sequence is CASSLVKGPTDTQYF. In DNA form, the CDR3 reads TGTGCCAGCAGCTTAGTGAAGGGACCCACAGATACGCAGTATTTT.

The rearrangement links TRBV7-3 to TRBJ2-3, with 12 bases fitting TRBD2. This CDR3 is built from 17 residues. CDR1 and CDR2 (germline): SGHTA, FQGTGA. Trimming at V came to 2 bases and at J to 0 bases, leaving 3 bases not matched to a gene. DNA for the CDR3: TGTGCCAGCAGCTTACTAGCGGGAGGGCTAAGCACAGATACGCAGTATTTT. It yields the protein CASSLLAGGLSTDTQYF.

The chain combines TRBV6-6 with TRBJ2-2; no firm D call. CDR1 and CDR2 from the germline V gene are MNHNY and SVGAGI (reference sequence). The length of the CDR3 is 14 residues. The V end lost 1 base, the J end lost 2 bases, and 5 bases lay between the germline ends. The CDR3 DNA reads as TGTGCCAGCAGTTACTTCACTAACACCGGGGAGCTGTTTTTT. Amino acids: CASSYFTNTGELFF.

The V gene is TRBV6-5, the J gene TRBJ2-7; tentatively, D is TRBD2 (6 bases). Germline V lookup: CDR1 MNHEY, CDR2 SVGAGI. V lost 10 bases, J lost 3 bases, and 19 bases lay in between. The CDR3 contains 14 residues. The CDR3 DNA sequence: TGTGCCACCTCGTACCGGGACTCGAACTACGAGCAGTACTTC. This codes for CATSYRDSNYEQYF.

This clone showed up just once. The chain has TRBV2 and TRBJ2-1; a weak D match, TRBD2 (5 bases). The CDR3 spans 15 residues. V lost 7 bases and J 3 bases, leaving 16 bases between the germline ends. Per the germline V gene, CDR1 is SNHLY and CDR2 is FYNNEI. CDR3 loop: CASTTLLAFYNEQFF. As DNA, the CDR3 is TGTGCCAGCACCACTCTTCTAGCTTTCTACAATGAGCAGTTCTTC. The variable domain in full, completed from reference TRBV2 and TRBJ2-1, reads EPEVTQTPSHQVTQMGQEVILRCVPISNHLYFYWYRQILGQKVEFLVSFYNNEISEKSEIFDDQFSVERPDGSNFTLKIRSTKLEDSAMYFCASTTLLAFYNEQFFGPGTRLTVL.